Included here is one T cell receptor (beta chain) sequence, with context. The data were taken from a study of OX40 agonist ivuxolimab in advanced cancers. Assay used: immunoSEQ multiplex PCR; TCRdb lists only in-frame clones, some missing. Of tens of thousands of clones in the sample, 80% to 95% were seen once. This CDR3 is 13 amino acids long. Germline lookup yields CDR1 MNHNS and CDR2 SASEGT. The trim removed 3 bases at V and 8 bases at J, leaving 3 bases unmatched. Peripheral blood came from all dose cohorts at three timepoints. The rearrangement uses TRBV6-1 and TRBJ2-3; 9 bases agree with TRBD2. Sample: CD4+ or CD8+ T cells sorted from blood, taken in a trial of the OX40 agonist ivuxolimab. The receptor's source is an adult with an advanced solid tumor such as melanoma, head and neck, liver or kidney cancer. DNA for the CDR3: TGTGCCAGCAGTGAGGGACTAGCCGTTACGCAGTATTTT. It specifies CASSEGLAVTQYF.